This TCR beta chain was recorded in a study of radiotherapy plus CTLA-4 blockade in lung cancer listed by TCRdb under 2018. About the study as a whole: Among enrolled patients, roughly 20% had an objective response and 30% to 35% reached disease control. The study at large found these results: The strongest predictors of response were reported to be early dynamic shifts in blood T cell clones along with a rise in serum interferon-beta following radiation. After treatment with radiotherapy and ipilimumab, TCR clones that originated in tumors expanded in peripheral blood.

Here V drops 5 bases and J drops 4 bases, and the junction holds 4 bases not matched to any gene. CDR1 and CDR2, per the germline V gene (reference sequence), are SEHNR and FQNEAQ. Inclusive of the bounding cysteine and phenylalanine, the CDR3 is 14 residues long. Just CDR3 DNA is preserved here, 42 bases in frame from base 1. In this study, focal radiation therapy paired with CTLA-4 blockade (ipilimumab) was tested in patients who had chemo-refractory metastatic non-small-cell lung cancer. On this clone: Its recognized antigen is unknown. Base qualities are missing; no much larger clone stands one base away.

Library method: the immunoSEQ multiplex PCR assay. TCRdb took this table from immuneACCESS and kept in-frame rearrangements with V and J called. Such tables lack part of the clones; where checked against another copy, unresolved V genes explain under half of the gap, and the rest is unexplained. In all, the sample holds around 44,000 clones, and approximately 77% of those were seen once. The ten largest clones add up to approximately 2.5% of the sample. This TCR was recovered from a human donor with non-small cell lung cancer whose response to radiotherapy plus ipilimumab could not be evaluated. The sequence links TRBV7-9 to TRBJ1-4; a stretch of 7 junction bases matches TRBD1. Sequencing used peripheral blood, obtained from a patient treated with radiotherapy plus ipilimumab. The CDR3 here reads CASSKTGDNEKLFF. The DNA reads TGTGCCAGCAGCAAAACAGGGGATAATGAAAAACTGTTTTTT. Where the CDR3 stops, the reference TRBV7-9 and TRBJ1-4 genes take over; the full variable domain is DTGVSQNPRHKITKRGQNVTFRCDPISEHNRLYWYRQTLGQGPEFLTYFQNEAQLEKSRLLSDRFSAERPKGSFSTLEIQRTEQGDSAMYLCASSKTGDNEKLFFGSGTQLSVL.